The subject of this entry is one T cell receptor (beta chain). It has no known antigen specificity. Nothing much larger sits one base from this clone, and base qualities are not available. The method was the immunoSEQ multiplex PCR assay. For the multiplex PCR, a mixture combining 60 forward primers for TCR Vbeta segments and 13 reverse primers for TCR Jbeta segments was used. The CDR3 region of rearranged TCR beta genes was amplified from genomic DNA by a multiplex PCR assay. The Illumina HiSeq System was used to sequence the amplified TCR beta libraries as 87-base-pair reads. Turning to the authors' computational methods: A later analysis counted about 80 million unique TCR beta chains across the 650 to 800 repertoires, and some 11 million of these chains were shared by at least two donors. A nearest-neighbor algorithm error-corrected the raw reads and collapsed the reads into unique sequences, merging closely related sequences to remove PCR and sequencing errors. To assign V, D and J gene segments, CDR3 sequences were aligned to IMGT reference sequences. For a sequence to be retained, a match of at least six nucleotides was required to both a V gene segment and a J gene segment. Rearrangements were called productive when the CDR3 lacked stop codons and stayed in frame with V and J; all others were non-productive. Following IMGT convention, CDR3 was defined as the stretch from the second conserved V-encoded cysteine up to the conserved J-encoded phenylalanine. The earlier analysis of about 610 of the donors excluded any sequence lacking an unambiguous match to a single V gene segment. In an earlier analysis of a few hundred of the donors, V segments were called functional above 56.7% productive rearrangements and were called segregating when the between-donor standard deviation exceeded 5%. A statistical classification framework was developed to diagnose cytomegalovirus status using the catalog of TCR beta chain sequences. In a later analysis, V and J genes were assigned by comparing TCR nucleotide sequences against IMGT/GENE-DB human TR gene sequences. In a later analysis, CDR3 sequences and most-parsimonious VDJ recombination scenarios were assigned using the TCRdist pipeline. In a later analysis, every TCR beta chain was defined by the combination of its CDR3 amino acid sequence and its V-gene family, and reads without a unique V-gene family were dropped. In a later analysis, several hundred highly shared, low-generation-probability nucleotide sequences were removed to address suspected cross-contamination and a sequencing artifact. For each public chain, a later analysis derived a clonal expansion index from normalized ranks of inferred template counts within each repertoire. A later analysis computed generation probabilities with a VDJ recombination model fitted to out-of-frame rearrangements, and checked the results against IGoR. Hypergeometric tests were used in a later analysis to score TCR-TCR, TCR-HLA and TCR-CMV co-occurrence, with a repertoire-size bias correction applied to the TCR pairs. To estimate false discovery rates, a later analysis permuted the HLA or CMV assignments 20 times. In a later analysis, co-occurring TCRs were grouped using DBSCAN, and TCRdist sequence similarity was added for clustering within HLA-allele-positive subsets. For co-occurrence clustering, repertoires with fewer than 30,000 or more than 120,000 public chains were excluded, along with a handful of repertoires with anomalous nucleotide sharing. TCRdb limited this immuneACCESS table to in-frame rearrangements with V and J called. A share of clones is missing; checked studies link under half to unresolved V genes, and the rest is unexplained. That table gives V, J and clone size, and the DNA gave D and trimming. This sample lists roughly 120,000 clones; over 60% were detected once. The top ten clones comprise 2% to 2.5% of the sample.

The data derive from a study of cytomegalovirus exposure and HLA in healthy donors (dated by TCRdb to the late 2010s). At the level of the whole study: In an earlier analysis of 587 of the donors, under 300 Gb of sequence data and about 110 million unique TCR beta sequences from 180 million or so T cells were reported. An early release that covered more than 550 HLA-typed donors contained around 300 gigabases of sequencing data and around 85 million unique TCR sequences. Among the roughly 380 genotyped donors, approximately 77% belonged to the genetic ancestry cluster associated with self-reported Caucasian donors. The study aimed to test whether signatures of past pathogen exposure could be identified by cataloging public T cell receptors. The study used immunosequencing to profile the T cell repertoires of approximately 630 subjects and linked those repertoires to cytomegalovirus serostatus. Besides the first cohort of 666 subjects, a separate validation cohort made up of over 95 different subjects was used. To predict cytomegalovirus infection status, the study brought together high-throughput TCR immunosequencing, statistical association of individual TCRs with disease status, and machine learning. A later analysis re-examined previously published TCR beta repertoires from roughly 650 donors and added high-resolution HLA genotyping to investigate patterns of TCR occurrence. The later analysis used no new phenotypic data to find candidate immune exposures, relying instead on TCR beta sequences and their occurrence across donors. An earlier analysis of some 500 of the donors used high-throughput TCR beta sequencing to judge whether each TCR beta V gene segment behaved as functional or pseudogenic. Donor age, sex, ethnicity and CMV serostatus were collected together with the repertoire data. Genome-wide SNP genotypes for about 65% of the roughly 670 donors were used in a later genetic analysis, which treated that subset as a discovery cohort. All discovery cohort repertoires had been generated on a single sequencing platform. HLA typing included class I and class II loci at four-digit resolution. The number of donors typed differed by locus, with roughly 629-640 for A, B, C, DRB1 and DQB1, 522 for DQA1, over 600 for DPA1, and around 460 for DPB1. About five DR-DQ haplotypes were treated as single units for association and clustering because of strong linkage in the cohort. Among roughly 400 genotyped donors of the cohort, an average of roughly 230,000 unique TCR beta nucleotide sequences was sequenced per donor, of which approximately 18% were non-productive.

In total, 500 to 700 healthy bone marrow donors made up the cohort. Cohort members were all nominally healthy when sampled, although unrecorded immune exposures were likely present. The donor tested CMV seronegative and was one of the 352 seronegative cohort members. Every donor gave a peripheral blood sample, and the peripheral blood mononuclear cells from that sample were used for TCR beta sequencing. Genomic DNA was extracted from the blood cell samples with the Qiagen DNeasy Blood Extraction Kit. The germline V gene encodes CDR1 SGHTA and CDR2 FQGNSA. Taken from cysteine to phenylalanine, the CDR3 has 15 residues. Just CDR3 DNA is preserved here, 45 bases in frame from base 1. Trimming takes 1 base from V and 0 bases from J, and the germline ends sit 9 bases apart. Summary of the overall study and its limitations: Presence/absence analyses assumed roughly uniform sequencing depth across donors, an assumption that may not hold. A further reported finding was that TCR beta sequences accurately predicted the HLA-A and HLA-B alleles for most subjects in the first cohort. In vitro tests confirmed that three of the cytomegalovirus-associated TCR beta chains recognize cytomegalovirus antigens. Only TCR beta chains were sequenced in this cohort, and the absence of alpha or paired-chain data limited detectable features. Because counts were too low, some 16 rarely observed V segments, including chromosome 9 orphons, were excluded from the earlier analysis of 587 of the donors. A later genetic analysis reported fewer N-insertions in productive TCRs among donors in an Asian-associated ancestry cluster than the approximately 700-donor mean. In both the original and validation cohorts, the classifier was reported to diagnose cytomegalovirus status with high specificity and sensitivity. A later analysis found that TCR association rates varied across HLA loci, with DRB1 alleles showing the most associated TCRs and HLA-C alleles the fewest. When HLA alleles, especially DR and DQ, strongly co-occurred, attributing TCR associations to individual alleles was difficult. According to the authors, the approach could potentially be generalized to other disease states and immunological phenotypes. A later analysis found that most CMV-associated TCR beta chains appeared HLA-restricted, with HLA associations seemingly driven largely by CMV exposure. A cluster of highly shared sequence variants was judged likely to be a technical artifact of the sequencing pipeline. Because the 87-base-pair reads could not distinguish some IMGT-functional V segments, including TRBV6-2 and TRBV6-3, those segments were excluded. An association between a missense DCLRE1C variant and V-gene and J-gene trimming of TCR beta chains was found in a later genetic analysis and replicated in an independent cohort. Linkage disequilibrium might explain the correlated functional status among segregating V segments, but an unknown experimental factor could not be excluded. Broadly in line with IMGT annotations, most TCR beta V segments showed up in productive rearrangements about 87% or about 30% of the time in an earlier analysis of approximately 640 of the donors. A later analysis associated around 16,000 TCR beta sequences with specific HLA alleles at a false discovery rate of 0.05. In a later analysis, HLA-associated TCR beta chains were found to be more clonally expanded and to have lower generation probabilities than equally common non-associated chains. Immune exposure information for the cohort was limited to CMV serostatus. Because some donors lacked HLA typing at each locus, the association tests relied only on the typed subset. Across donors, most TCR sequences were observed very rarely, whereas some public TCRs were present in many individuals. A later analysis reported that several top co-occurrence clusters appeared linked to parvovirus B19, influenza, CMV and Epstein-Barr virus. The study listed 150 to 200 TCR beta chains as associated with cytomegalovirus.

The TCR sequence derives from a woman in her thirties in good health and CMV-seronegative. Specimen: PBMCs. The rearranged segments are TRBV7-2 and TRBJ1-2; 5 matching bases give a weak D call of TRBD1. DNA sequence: TGTGCCAGCAGCTTAGGGGTAGGGGCTAACTATGGCTACACCTTC. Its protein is CASSLGVGANYGYTF.